Following are 11 T cell receptor beta chains from one sample sequenced in a study of cytomegalovirus exposure and HLA in healthy donors. The PCR made use of 60 Vbeta and 13 Jbeta primers. Assay: immunoSEQ multiplex PCR; the TCRdb copy retains only in-frame clones and omits some. The profile shows 150,000 to 200,000 clones, more than 75% of them singletons. Sequencing was performed on PBMCs. These receptors all stem from a woman aged 30 to 39 in good health and CMV-seropositive.

J is TRBJ1-2 and V is TRBV19, with unresolved D. V shed 5 bases and J shed 3 bases, with 4 bases lying between them. The germline gives CDR1 LNHDA, CDR2 SQIVND (reference sequence). The CDR3 consists of 11 residues. The CDR3 DNA is TGTGCCAGTAGTTTCGACTATGGCTACACCTTC. Amino acids: CASSFDYGYTF.

The chain has TRBV7-2 and TRBJ1-6; TRBD1 might be the D (6 bases). Looked up from germline, CDR1 is SGHTA and CDR2 is FQGNSA. The V and J ends lost 3 bases and 5 bases respectively, with 11 bases between them. The CDR3 loop spans 15 amino acids. DNA for the CDR3: TGTGCCAGCAGCTTGGCAGGGGAACATAATTCACCCCTCCACTTT. Translated, it gives CASSLAGEHNSPLHF.

The chain carries TRBV7-9 and TRBJ2-5, with D maybe TRBD1 (6 bases). V was pared by 8 bases and J by 1 base, with 14 bases between. The CDR3 consists of 14 residues. Looked up from germline, CDR1 is SEHNR and CDR2 is FQNEAQ (reference sequence). In DNA, the CDR3 is TGTGCCAGCGGCCCAATGGGGGCCCAAGAGACCCAGTACTTC. Residues: CASGPMGAQETQYF.

The chain has TRBV10-3 and TRBJ2-5, with D maybe TRBD2 (6 bases). Trimming cost V 10 bases and J 2 bases, with 17 bases left between them. This CDR3 is 14 amino acids long. Germline lookup yields CDR1 ENHRY and CDR2 SYGVKD. The CDR3 loop is CATGRAGHQETQYF. Written as DNA, the CDR3 is TGTGCCACCGGCCGAGCGGGTCATCAAGAGACCCAGTACTTC.

The V call is TRBV7-2, the J call TRBJ1-5; unclear D gene. Looked up from germline, CDR1 is SGHTA and CDR2 is FQGNSA. The V gene lost 0 bases and the J gene lost 4 bases, with 13 bases spanning the gap. This CDR3 comprises 16 residues. CDR3 amino acids: CASSLARSHLNQPQHF. CDR3 DNA: TGTGCCAGCAGCTTAGCGAGAAGTCATTTGAATCAGCCCCAGCATTTT.

The rearrangement links TRBV11-2 to TRBJ2-2; 7 bases are a match to TRBD2. The germline gives CDR1 SGHAT, CDR2 FQNNGV. This CDR3 is built from 17 residues. The J segment lost 6 bases and the V segment lost 0 bases, leaving 10 bases of the junction unmatched. The CDR3 protein is CASSLDEVSGEAGELFF. As DNA, the CDR3 is TGTGCCAGCAGCTTAGATGAGGTGAGCGGGGAGGCCGGGGAGCTGTTTTTT.

V and J are TRBV5-6 and TRBJ1-2; D might be TRBD1 (6 bases). The CDR3 spans 15 residues. Trimming took 3 bases from V and 2 from J, leaving 14 bases between them. Germline CDR1 is SGHDT and CDR2 is YYEEEE. The CDR3 region is CASSSTIQGNYGYTF. CDR3 sequence (DNA): TGTGCCAGCAGCTCCACGATACAGGGAAACTATGGCTACACCTTC. Drawing the rest from reference TRBV5-6 and TRBJ1-2, the complete variable domain is DAGVTQSPTHLIKTRGQQVTLRCSPKSGHDTVSWYQQALGQGPQFIFQYYEEEERQRGNFPDRFSGHQFPNYSSELNVNALLLGDSALYLCASSSTIQGNYGYTFGSGTRLTVV.

J is TRBJ2-1 and V is TRBV27; 7 nucleotides align to TRBD1. CDR3 size: 13 residues. Germline V gives CDR1 MNHEY, CDR2 SMNVEV (reference sequence). V was pared by 8 bases and J by 6 bases, with 7 bases of the junction left unmatched. CDR3 sequence: CASGDSPINEQFF. The CDR3 DNA follows: TGTGCCAGCGGGGACAGTCCAATCAATGAGCAGTTCTTC.

The V call is TRBV5-4, the J call TRBJ1-6; D ambiguous. V gave up 0 bases and J gave up 12 bases, with 10 bases separating them. The CDR3 has 13 amino acids. Germline V gene sequence: CDR1 SGHNT, CDR2 YYREEE (reference sequence). CDR3 nucleotides: TGTGCCAGCAGCTTGGCCACCGGTGGACCCCTCCACTTT. The encoded protein is CASSLATGGPLHF.

This chain links TRBV11-2 with TRBJ1-1, with D possibly matching TRBD1 (6 bases). Between the trimmed V and J ends, which lost 3 bases and 6 bases, there was a span of 20 bases. The CDR3 length is 16 residues. Looked up from germline, CDR1 is SGHAT and CDR2 is FQNNGV. In nucleotides, the CDR3 is TGTGCCAGCAGCTTGATCGCAGGGGCCGCCTTTTCTGAAGCTTTCTTT. As protein: CASSLIAGAAFSEAFF.

Only one count was recorded for this clone. The gene calls are TRBV28 and TRBJ2-3; TRBD1 might be the D (5 bases). The CDR3 is made up of 14 amino acids. Germline lookup yields CDR1 MDHEN and CDR2 SYDVKM. With 3 bases removed from V and 0 bases from J, the gap between germline ends came to 7 bases. CDR3 DNA sequence: TGTGCCAGCAGTTTTGACAGTAGCACAGATACGCAGTATTTT. Translating gives CASSFDSSTDTQYF.